The sequence of this TCR beta chain was determined in a study of early T cells in non-severe SARS-CoV-2 infection. Study at large: With bulk RNA from unsorted whole blood as input, sequencing yielded unpaired chains.

Study-level results: There was a bias toward anti-spike CD8 responses in VDJdb matching, which missed private and CD4 specificities.

A note on this clonotype: The antigen is undetermined.

The V end was cut by 7 bases, the J end by 6 bases, with 8 bases between. The CDR3 extends over 10 amino acids. Germline V gene data show CDR1 as SQVTM and CDR2 as ANQGSEA. As part of library construction, unique molecular identifiers were attached to individual cDNA molecules. Each CDR3 protein gets one entry after TCRdb re-called the 5' RACE reads with MiXCR. The data contain tens of thousands of distinct CDR3 sequences, about 12% of them seen just once; the ten biggest clones take up 4% to 5%. The chain couples TRBV29-1 to TRBJ2-3; D is unresolved. The specimen was whole blood. This receptor was obtained from an adult who was a healthcare worker with PCR-confirmed SARS-CoV-2 infection or an uninfected control (not recorded which). This chain's CDR3 is CSATGDTQYF. CDR3 nucleotides: TGCAGCGCGACCGGGGATACGCAGTATTTT.